This passage covers 24 T cell receptor beta chains from one sample sequenced in a study of early stage breast cancer tumors. Repertoires were generated with immunoSEQ multiplex PCR, while TCRdb's copy carries only in-frame clones and drops some. In the table there are around 31,000 clones, roughly four fifths of which are singletons. Specimen: blood. Receptor source: a person aged 35 to 50 with breast cancer.

The sample holds a few counts of this clone. This rearrangement joins TRBV5-1 to TRBJ2-1, with 8 nucleotides matching TRBD1. Germline CDR1 reads SGHRS; CDR2 reads YFSETQ. After removal of 4 bases from V and 10 bases from J, the junction contained 7 bases not matched to a gene. This CDR3 comprises 13 residues. This chain's CDR3 is CASSRTGDREQFF. The CDR3 DNA reads TGCGCCAGCAGCCGGACGGGGGACAGGGAGCAGTTCTTC.

CDR3 sequence (DNA): TGTGCCAGTAGTTTTAGGGGAGAGACCCAGTACTTC. Translating it yields CASSFRGETQYF. The V and J genes are TRBV19 and TRBJ2-5, with a weak D call TRBD1 (5 bases). CDR3 length equals 12 residues. Germline loops: CDR1 LNHDA, CDR2 SQIVND (reference sequence). The V end lost 5 bases, the J end lost 4 bases, and 8 bases lay between the germline ends.

The rearrangement links TRBV5-5 to TRBJ2-7; D possibly corresponds to TRBD1 (6 bases). Germline assignment: CDR1 SGHKS and CDR2 YYEKEE (reference sequence). The CDR3 is 13 amino acids. Trimming pared 5 bases from V and 1 base from J, leaving 10 bases between. CDR3 in DNA: TGTGCCAGCAGTGGGGGCGTTTCCTACGAGCAGTACTTC. Its translation: CASSGGVSYEQYF.

The V and J genes are TRBV29-1 and TRBJ2-1; TRBD2 matches at 9 bases. The junction had 6 bases not matched to a gene; V was cut back by 1 base and J by 5 bases. The V gene's germline CDR1 is SQVTM and CDR2 ANQGSEA. The CDR3 runs 15 residues. The CDR3 sequence is CSVEVGAGGDNEQFF. As DNA, the CDR3 is TGCAGCGTTGAAGTAGGAGCGGGAGGAGACAATGAGCAGTTCTTC.

The chain is built from TRBV7-3 and TRBJ2-2; D is unresolved. Trimming pared 5 bases from V and 4 bases from J, leaving 14 bases between. The germline gives CDR1 SGHTA, CDR2 FQGTGA. The CDR3 is made up of 15 amino acids. The CDR3 protein is CASSRDPSGTGELFF. The DNA for the CDR3 is TGTGCCAGCAGCCGAGACCCCTCGGGCACCGGGGAGCTGTTTTTT.

The chain links TRBV19 to TRBJ1-2; D might be TRBD1 (6 bases). Germline lookup yields CDR1 LNHDA and CDR2 SQIVND (reference sequence). Trimming left V 7 bases short and J 0 bases short, with 15 bases between. This CDR3 spans 15 amino acids. CDR3 DNA sequence: TGTGCCAGTACCCAAGAGGGGACATCTAACTATGGCTACACCTTC. Its translation is CASTQEGTSNYGYTF.

The chain employs TRBV7-2 and TRBJ2-7; D possibly corresponds to TRBD1 (5 bases). The CDR3 sequence is 15 residues long. Trimming removed 5 bases at V and 2 bases at J, with 16 bases between. CDR1 is SGHTA and CDR2 is FQGNSA in the germline V gene. The CDR3 reads CASSLLDNSAYEQYF. CDR3 DNA sequence: TGTGCCAGCAGCCTTTTGGACAACTCAGCCTACGAGCAGTACTTC.

V and J are TRBV19 and TRBJ1-2; TRBD1 matches at 10 bases. Germline values: CDR1 LNHDA, CDR2 SQIVND (reference sequence). Trimming removed 7 bases from V and 2 bases from J; junction bases left unmatched: 10. The CDR3 spans 16 residues. The CDR3 region is CASTGSTGGINYGYTF. As DNA, the CDR3 is TGTGCCAGTACTGGGTCGACAGGGGGCATCAACTATGGCTACACCTTC. Filled out from reference TRBV19 and TRBJ1-2, the complete variable domain reads DGGITQSPKYLFRKEGQNVTLSCEQNLNHDAMYWYRQDPGQGLRLIYYSQIVNDFQKGDIAEGYSVSREKKESFPLTVTSAQKNPTAFYLCASTGSTGGINYGYTFGSGTRLTVV.

This clone came up a few times. The V gene is TRBV7-9, the J gene TRBJ2-1; perhaps TRBD2 as D (5 bases). V was trimmed by 5 bases and J by 7 bases, leaving 18 bases between them. Germline loops: CDR1 SEHNR, CDR2 FQNEAQ (reference sequence). This CDR3 is built from 15 residues. Here the CDR3 reads CASSPRWEKGNEQFF. As DNA, the CDR3 is TGTGCCAGCAGCCCTAGGTGGGAGAAGGGTAATGAGCAGTTCTTC.

The V call is TRBV6-5, the J call TRBJ1-5, with D possibly matching TRBD1 (5 bases). Trimming stripped 0 bases from V and 6 bases from J, with 15 bases between. The CDR3 is made up of 16 amino acids. Germline CDR1 and CDR2: MNHEY and SVGAGI. This CDR3 is CASSYSPDPGGQPQHF. CDR3 bases: TGTGCCAGCAGTTACTCGCCCGACCCGGGGGGTCAGCCCCAGCATTTT.

The rearrangement uses TRBV11-3 and TRBJ2-1; weak D call: TRBD2 (5 bases). From germline, CDR1 is SGHNT and CDR2 YENEEA. With 3 bases removed from V and 5 bases from J, the gap between germline ends came to 14 bases. The CDR3 sequence is 15 residues long. The CDR3 here is CASSLHSRLNNEQFF. The CDR3 DNA reads as TGTGCCAGCAGCTTGCATTCACGACTAAACAATGAGCAGTTCTTC.

This sequence joins TRBV5-1 and TRBJ1-5; a weak D match, TRBD1 (5 bases). CDR1 is SGHRS and CDR2 is YFSETQ in the germline V gene. This CDR3 is 14 amino acids long. The V end was cut by 0 bases, the J end by 2 bases, with 6 bases between. The CDR3 is CASSLVGGNQPQHF. Here the CDR3 DNA reads TGCGCCAGCAGCTTGGTGGGGGGCAATCAGCCCCAGCATTTT. Full variable domain (missing parts from reference TRBV5-1 and TRBJ1-5): KAGVTQTPRYLIKTRGQQVTLSCSPISGHRSVSWYQQTPGQGLQFLFEYFSETQRNKGNFPGRFSGRQFSNSRSEMNVSTLELGDSALYLCASSLVGGNQPQHFGDGTRLSIL.

The rearrangement links TRBV9 to TRBJ2-5; D uncertain. The germline V gene has CDR1 SGDLS and CDR2 YYNGEE. The CDR3 spans 14 residues. Trimming left V 0 bases short and J 5 bases short, with 11 bases between. CDR3 sequence reads: CASSVGSVVETQYF. The CDR3 bases are TGTGCCAGCAGCGTAGGGTCTGTGGTGGAGACCCAGTACTTC. Together with reference TRBV9 and TRBJ2-5, the CDR3 gives the full variable domain: DSGVTQTPKHLITATGQRVTLRCSPRSGDLSVYWYQQSLDQGLQFLIQYYNGEERAKGNILERFSAQQFPDLHSELNLSSLELGDSALYFCASSVGSVVETQYFGPGTRLLVL.

The chain carries TRBV6-6 and TRBJ1-4, with D possibly TRBD1 on 5 matching bases. The CDR3 runs to 13 residues. In germline, CDR1 is MNHNY, CDR2 SVGAGI (reference sequence). The ends were cut back, 9 bases at V and 6 bases at J, with 14 bases in the middle. CDR3 DNA sequence: TGTGCCAGTAGGGAGCAGGGCGATGAAAAACTGTTTTTT. Residues: CASREQGDEKLFF.

In DNA, the CDR3 is TGCGCCAGCAGCTCCGTGCCACGACTGAACACTGAAGCTTTCTTT. This codes for CASSSVPRLNTEAFF. The rearrangement uses TRBV5-1 and TRBJ1-1; the D is unclear. CDR1 is SGHRS and CDR2 is YFSETQ in the germline V gene. CDR3 length: 15 residues. Trimming stripped 3 bases from V and 0 bases from J, with 12 bases between. Full variable domain (outside the CDR3, taken from reference TRBV5-1 and TRBJ1-1): KAGVTQTPRYLIKTRGQQVTLSCSPISGHRSVSWYQQTPGQGLQFLFEYFSETQRNKGNFPGRFSGRQFSNSRSEMNVSTLELGDSALYLCASSSVPRLNTEAFFGQGTRLTVV.

This clone has only one observation. The chain has TRBV7-2 and TRBJ2-1, with D perhaps matching TRBD1 (6 bases). The germline gives CDR1 SGHTA, CDR2 FQGNSA. V lost 5 bases and J 7 bases, leaving 18 bases between the germline ends. CDR3 size: 15 residues. The CDR3 DNA sequence: TGTGCCAGCAGCACCCAGTCCGGGACAAGGAATGAGCAGTTCTTC. It is translated as CASSTQSGTRNEQFF. Full variable domain (rest looked up from reference TRBV7-2 and TRBJ2-1): GAGVSQSPSNKVTEKGKDVELRCDPISGHTALYWYRQSLGQGLEFLIYFQGNSAPDKSGLPSDRFSAERTGGSVSTLTIQRTQQEDSAVYLCASSTQSGTRNEQFFGPGTRLTVL.

This clone came up a few times. This chain uses TRBV11-3 with TRBJ2-3; TRBD2 matches at 14 bases. The CDR3 consists of 15 residues. Trimming removed 5 bases from V and 6 bases from J; junction bases left unmatched: 4. Germline V CDR1 and CDR2: SGHNT, YENEEA. CDR3 region: CASSPGTSGSDTQYF. CDR3 in DNA: TGTGCCAGCAGCCCCGGGACTAGCGGGAGTGATACGCAGTATTTT.

This clone has a handful of counts. The V call is TRBV6-1, the J call TRBJ1-2, with D tentatively TRBD1 (5 bases). This CDR3 spans 13 amino acids. V lost 7 bases and J 8 bases, leaving 17 bases between the germline ends. Germline CDR1 is MNHNS and CDR2 is SASEGT. The CDR3 coding sequence is TGTGCCAGCAAGGTTACCGGGGGAGGGGGCTACACCTTC. Its translation is CASKVTGGGGYTF.

This clone was recorded a few times. The sample carries other DNA sequences with the same CDR3. The chain carries TRBV28 and TRBJ2-2, with unresolved D. V was pared by 5 bases and J by 5 bases, with 6 bases between. The CDR3 length is 12 residues. Per germline, CDR1 MDHEN and CDR2 SYDVKM. The CDR3 spells CASSTPTGELFF. CDR3 DNA sequence: TGTGCCAGCAGTACCCCTACCGGGGAGCTGTTTTTT.

The chain combines TRBV5-6 with TRBJ1-1; D unclear. Germline CDR1 and CDR2: SGHDT and YYEEEE. CDR3 length: 14 amino acids. The ends were cut back, 2 bases at V and 2 bases at J, with 10 bases in the middle. CDR3 nucleotide sequence: TGTGCCAGCAGCTTTGGGCAGGCCAACACTGAAGCTTTCTTT. This sequence encodes CASSFGQANTEAFF. Based on the CDR3 plus reference TRBV5-6 and TRBJ1-1, the full variable domain is DAGVTQSPTHLIKTRGQQVTLRCSPKSGHDTVSWYQQALGQGPQFIFQYYEEEERQRGNFPDRFSGHQFPNYSSELNVNALLLGDSALYLCASSFGQANTEAFFGQGTRLTVV.

V is TRBV6-6 and J is TRBJ2-7; D ambiguous. Germline V CDR1 and CDR2: MNHNY, SVGAGI (reference sequence). This CDR3 region has 14 residues. V gave up 2 bases and J gave up 4 bases, with 12 bases separating them. The CDR3 region is CASSYESGGYEQYF. CDR3 DNA sequence: TGTGCCAGCAGTTACGAGTCAGGCGGTTACGAGCAGTACTTC.

The rearrangement links TRBV18 to TRBJ2-7; TRBD1 aligns across 8 bases. The germline V gene has CDR1 KGHSH and CDR2 LQKENI. The V segment lost 0 bases and the J segment 6 bases; nucleotides outside the gene matches: 10. CDR3 length equals 16 residues. This chain's CDR3 is CASSPPGQGAAGEQYF. CDR3 DNA sequence: TGTGCCAGCTCACCACCTGGCCAGGGGGCTGCGGGCGAGCAGTACTTC.

The chain links TRBV4-1 to TRBJ1-5; 7 positions agree with TRBD1. Germline V gene sequence: CDR1 MGHRA, CDR2 YSYEKL. The CDR3 covers 12 residues. The V segment lost 2 bases and the J segment 11 bases; nucleotides outside the gene matches: 3. The CDR3 bases are TGCGCCAGCAGCCAATCGCAGGGGGCCCAGCATTTT. Protein sequence: CASSQSQGAQHF.

This clone has just a few counts. The rearrangement joins TRBV4-1 to TRBJ1-5, with 8 bases matching TRBD1. This CDR3 spans 17 amino acids. After removal of 2 bases from V and 0 bases from J, the junction contained 6 bases not matched to a gene. From germline, CDR1 is MGHRA and CDR2 YSYEKL. The CDR3, as DNA: TGCGCCAGCAGCCAACCTACGACAGGGGCTAGCAATCAGCCCCAGCATTTT. Encoded protein: CASSQPTTGASNQPQHF.